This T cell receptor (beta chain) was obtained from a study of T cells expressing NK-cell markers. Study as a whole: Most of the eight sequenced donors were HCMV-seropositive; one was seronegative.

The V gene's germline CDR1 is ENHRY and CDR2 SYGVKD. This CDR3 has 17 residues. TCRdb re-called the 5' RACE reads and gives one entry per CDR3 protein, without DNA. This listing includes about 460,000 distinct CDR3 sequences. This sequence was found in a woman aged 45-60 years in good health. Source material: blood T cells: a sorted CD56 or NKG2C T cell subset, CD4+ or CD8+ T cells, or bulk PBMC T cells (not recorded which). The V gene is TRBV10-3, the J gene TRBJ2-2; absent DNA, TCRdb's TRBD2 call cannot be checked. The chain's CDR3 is CAISRLGVAGNTGELFF.